The 26 T cell receptor beta chains below all came from one sample that was sequenced in a study of cytomegalovirus exposure and HLA in healthy donors. Clones were read by immunoSEQ multiplex PCR, and TCRdb kept only the in-frame ones, dropping some. Among 100,000 to 150,000 clones listed, roughly 90% were seen once. The sample taken for sequencing was PBMCs. Receptors originate from a man aged 25-45 years in good health and CMV-seronegative.

The rearrangement joins TRBV7-2 to TRBJ1-5; no firm D call. Per the germline V gene, CDR1 is SGHTA and CDR2 is FQGNSA. The CDR3 sequence is 14 residues long. V was shortened by 0 bases and J by 7 bases, with 10 bases between the two germline ends. The CDR3 loop is CASSLASGHQPQHF. Here the CDR3 DNA reads TGTGCCAGCAGCTTAGCGTCAGGTCACCAGCCCCAGCATTTT.

This clone was seen ten or more times. The V gene is TRBV6-4, the J gene TRBJ2-1; 10 positions agree with TRBD2. CDR3 length: 16 amino acids. Losses at the gene ends were 5 bases for V and 7 bases for J; bases not matched to a gene: 11. Germline V CDR1 and CDR2: MRHNA, SNTAGT. The CDR3 sequence is CASSTLAGEGENEQFF. Here the CDR3 DNA reads TGTGCCAGCAGTACGCTAGCGGGAGAGGGCGAGAATGAGCAGTTCTTC.

This clone was recorded only once. The V gene is TRBV25-1, the J gene TRBJ2-3, with D possibly matching TRBD2 (6 bases). The CDR3 is made up of 14 amino acids. CDR1 is MGHDK, CDR2 SYGVNS, per germline. Between the trimmed V and J ends, which lost 4 bases and 4 bases, there was a span of 12 bases. CDR3: CASSGAWEADTQYF. CDR3 nucleotides: TGTGCCAGCAGTGGGGCATGGGAGGCAGATACGCAGTATTTT.

This chain joins TRBV5-6 and TRBJ2-3; 8 nucleotides align to TRBD1. CDR1 is SGHDT and CDR2 is YYEEEE in the germline V gene. CDR3 length: 14 residues. V shed 3 bases and J 9 bases; nucleotides not matched to a gene: 9. The DNA of the CDR3 is TGTGCCAGCAGCTCCTGGACAGGGTCAGTAACGCAGTATTTT. It codes for CASSSWTGSVTQYF.

The gene calls are TRBV6-1 and TRBJ1-5; 9 bases line up with TRBD1. J gave up 7 bases and V 3 bases, and 4 bases lay outside the gene matches. The CDR3 runs to 14 residues. Germline values: CDR1 MNHNS, CDR2 SASEGT. The CDR3 sequence: CASSDNRGRQPQHF. The CDR3 nucleotides are TGTGCCAGCAGTGACAACAGGGGGCGGCAGCCCCAGCATTTT.

The rearrangement uses TRBV7-9 and TRBJ2-7, with 7 bases aligning to TRBD1. This CDR3 region has 15 residues. The V and J ends lost 5 bases and 0 bases, in that order; junction bases with no gene match: 7. CDR1 is SEHNR, CDR2 FQNEAQ, per germline (reference sequence). CDR3 DNA sequence: TGTGCCAGCAGCCGACAGGGCGCGATCTCCTACGAGCAGTACTTC. Its translation: CASSRQGAISYEQYF.

The J gene is TRBJ2-3, the V gene TRBV5-1; tentatively, D is TRBD1 (5 bases). CDR1 and CDR2 from the germline V gene are SGHRS and YFSETQ. CDR3 length equals 15 residues. V lost 3 bases and J 4 bases, leaving 15 bases between the germline ends. CDR3 nucleotide sequence: TGCGCCAGCAGCTCTGATCGACAGACCTCAGATACGCAGTATTTT. Its translation is CASSSDRQTSDTQYF. The whole variable domain, remainder taken from reference TRBV5-1 and TRBJ2-3, is KAGVTQTPRYLIKTRGQQVTLSCSPISGHRSVSWYQQTPGQGLQFLFEYFSETQRNKGNFPGRFSGRQFSNSRSEMNVSTLELGDSALYLCASSSDRQTSDTQYFGPGTRLTVL.

The chain has TRBV29-1 and TRBJ2-1; D is perhaps TRBD1 (5 bases). Trimming removed 4 bases from V and 9 bases from J, with 19 bases in between. The CDR3 loop spans 14 amino acids. Germline V gives CDR1 SQVTM, CDR2 ANQGSEA. The CDR3 loop is CSVGSQHRRGEQFF. The CDR3 DNA reads TGCAGCGTTGGTAGCCAGCACCGAAGGGGTGAGCAGTTCTTC.

This clone was detected a few times. V usage is TRBV30 and J usage is TRBJ1-2, with D perhaps TRBD1 (5 bases). In germline, CDR1 is GTSNPN, CDR2 SVGIG (reference sequence). V was trimmed by 0 bases and J by 0 bases, leaving 11 bases between them. The CDR3 loop spans 15 amino acids. CDR3: CAWSVKRGPNYGYTF. For the CDR3, the DNA is TGTGCCTGGAGTGTAAAAAGGGGTCCTAACTATGGCTACACCTTC.

The chain employs TRBV19 and TRBJ2-5; D might be TRBD2 (6 bases). The CDR3 has 16 amino acids. Germline V gene data show CDR1 as LNHDA and CDR2 as SQIVND (reference sequence). Trimming removed 5 bases at V and 5 bases at J, with 21 bases between. CDR3 residues: CASSPQRGGMGETQYF. Written as DNA, the CDR3 is TGTGCCAGTAGTCCCCAGAGAGGCGGGATGGGGGAGACCCAGTACTTC.

The CDR3: CASSYITSSYNEQFF. The CDR3 coding sequence is TGTGCCAGCAGTTACATAACCAGCTCCTACAATGAGCAGTTCTTC. The chain employs TRBV6-5 and TRBJ2-1; no firm D call. Per germline, CDR1 MNHEY and CDR2 SVGAGI. There are 15 residues in the CDR3. V was cut by 2 bases and J by 0 bases, with 8 bases left in between.

The chain has TRBV7-6 and TRBJ2-1, with D possibly being TRBD2 (6 bases). The V and J ends lost 7 bases and 0 bases respectively, with 19 bases between them. The germline gives CDR1 SGHVS, CDR2 FNYEAQ. The CDR3 has 17 amino acids. CDR3 sequence: CASNKGRLGGSYNEQFF. In nucleotides, the CDR3 is TGTGCCAGCAACAAGGGCCGCTTGGGAGGCTCCTACAATGAGCAGTTCTTC.

The chain combines TRBV19 with TRBJ2-4, with 8 bases that match TRBD2. Germline V gene lookup returns CDR1 LNHDA and CDR2 SQIVND (reference sequence). Trimming at V came to 5 bases and at J to 5 bases, leaving 11 bases not matched to a gene. The CDR3 loop spans 16 amino acids. The CDR3 protein is CASSARGGRSENIQYF. DNA for the CDR3: TGTGCCAGTAGTGCGAGGGGCGGGAGGTCGGAAAACATTCAGTACTTC.

The gene calls are TRBV12-5 and TRBJ1-1; 10 nucleotides align to TRBD1. V was clipped by 7 bases and J by 5 bases; unmatched bases: 10. Looked up from germline, CDR1 is LGHNT and CDR2 is FRNRAP. The CDR3 is 15 amino acids. CDR3 amino acids: CASVLSGTGDTEAFF. CDR3 sequence (DNA): TGTGCTAGTGTCCTGTCCGGGACAGGGGATACTGAAGCTTTCTTT.

The chain employs TRBV7-9 and TRBJ2-5, with a possible D match to TRBD2 (6 bases). This CDR3 region has 13 residues. The germline gives CDR1 SEHNR, CDR2 FQNEAQ (reference sequence). Between the trimmed V and J ends, which lost 4 bases and 5 bases, there was a span of 11 bases. CDR3 DNA sequence: TGTGCCAGCAGCTCATGGGCGGGGGAGACCCAGTACTTC. Its translation is CASSSWAGETQYF. The variable domain in full, with the rest retrieved from reference TRBV7-9 and TRBJ2-5, is DTGVSQNPRHKITKRGQNVTFRCDPISEHNRLYWYRQTLGQGPEFLTYFQNEAQLEKSRLLSDRFSAERPKGSFSTLEIQRTEQGDSAMYLCASSSWAGETQYFGPGTRLLVL.

The chain joins TRBV7-2 to TRBJ1-6, with 7 positions matching TRBD1. Germline CDR1 is SGHTA and CDR2 is FQGNSA. This CDR3 contains 14 residues. Losses at the gene ends were 3 bases for V and 8 bases for J; bases not matched to a gene: 4. CDR3 sequence reads: CASSLTGSDSPLHF. In DNA, the CDR3 is TGTGCCAGCAGCTTGACAGGGTCAGATTCACCCCTCCACTTT.

The J gene is TRBJ2-7, the V gene TRBV9; maybe TRBD2 (7 bases). The CDR3 is made up of 13 amino acids. Trimming removed 4 bases from V and 2 bases from J, with 10 bases in between. Germline CDR1 reads SGDLS; CDR2 reads YYNGEE. CDR3 residues: CASSQGGAYEQYF. CDR3 bases: TGTGCCAGCAGCCAAGGGGGGGCCTACGAGCAGTACTTC.

This chain joins TRBV7-3 and TRBJ2-1; the D gene is possibly TRBD2 (5 bases). This CDR3 region has 15 residues. From germline, CDR1 is SGHTA and CDR2 FQGTGA. The V end was cut by 2 bases, the J end by 0 bases, with 8 bases between. The CDR3 reads CASSLLGSSYNEQFF. The CDR3 bases are TGTGCCAGCAGCTTACTAGGGAGCTCCTACAATGAGCAGTTCTTC.

The chain combines TRBV14 with TRBJ2-7; 9 nucleotides align to TRBD1. There are 14 residues in the CDR3. V lost 1 base and J lost 6; bases outside the gene matches: 4. Germline V gives CDR1 SGHDN, CDR2 FVKESK. The CDR3 coding sequence is TGTGCCAGCAGCCAAGCCGGGACAGGGCTCGAGCAGTACTTC. Translation: CASSQAGTGLEQYF.

J is TRBJ2-3 and V is TRBV18, with TRBD2 matching 9 bases. Germline-derived CDR1 and CDR2 are KGHSH and LQKENI. Trimming took 4 bases from V and 6 from J; bases not matched to a gene: 5. The CDR3 runs to 14 residues. The CDR3 coding sequence is TGTGCCAGCTCACGAATAGCGGGAGAGGATACGCAGTATTTT. Its protein product is CASSRIAGEDTQYF.

The rearrangement joins TRBV6-5 to TRBJ2-1; 9 bases are shared with TRBD2. V shed 6 bases and J 2 bases; nucleotides not matched to a gene: 5. The CDR3 is made up of 15 amino acids. CDR1 MNHEY and CDR2 SVGAGI come from the germline V gene. CDR3 protein: CASRGKREAYNEQFF. CDR3 DNA sequence: TGTGCCAGCAGGGGGAAGCGGGAGGCCTACAATGAGCAGTTCTTC.

V usage is TRBV5-1 and J usage is TRBJ2-1; 13 bases are shared with TRBD2. This CDR3 is built from 19 residues. Germline CDR1 reads SGHRS; CDR2 reads YFSETQ. V was clipped by 5 bases and J by 4 bases; unmatched bases: 15. Written as DNA, the CDR3 is TGCGCCAGCAGGGTGGGACTAGCGGGAACTTATGGGGCATACAATGAGCAGTTCTTC. Encoded protein: CASRVGLAGTYGAYNEQFF.

The J gene is TRBJ1-1, the V gene TRBV5-1; weak D call: TRBD1 (6 bases). Trimming stripped 3 bases from V and 1 base from J, with 10 bases between. The length of the CDR3 is 14 residues. In germline, CDR1 is SGHRS, CDR2 YFSETQ. The CDR3 coding sequence is TGCGCCAGCAGCTGGGGGGGCGCGAACACTGAAGCTTTCTTT. Encoded protein: CASSWGGANTEAFF.

The rearrangement joins TRBV7-6 to TRBJ1-3; D call uncertain. Germline V gene lookup returns CDR1 SGHVS and CDR2 FNYEAQ. Deletions cut 0 bases from V and 0 bases from J, with 6 bases between. This CDR3 is built from 15 residues. DNA of the CDR3: TGTGCCAGCAGCTTAGCCGGGGACTCTGGAAACACCATATATTTT. Its translation: CASSLAGDSGNTIYF. Together with reference TRBV7-6 and TRBJ1-3, the CDR3 gives the full variable domain: GAGVSQSPRYKVTKRGQDVALRCDPISGHVSLYWYRQALGQGPEFLTYFNYEAQQDKSGLPNDRFSAERPEGSISTLTIQRTEQRDSAMYRCASSLAGDSGNTIYFGEGSWLTVV.

The genes are TRBV6-5 and TRBJ1-5, with a possible D match to TRBD1 (6 bases). This CDR3 has 15 amino acids. Between the trimmed V and J ends, which lost 0 bases and 3 bases, there was a span of 9 bases. CDR1 is MNHEY, CDR2 SVGAGI, per germline. CDR3 sequence reads: CASSYSWGHNQPQHF. The CDR3 DNA is TGTGCCAGCAGTTACTCCTGGGGACACAATCAGCCCCAGCATTTT.

The chain joins TRBV4-1 to TRBJ2-1; the match to TRBD1 covers 8 bases. The germline gives CDR1 MGHRA, CDR2 YSYEKL. Trimming at V came to 0 bases and at J to 8 bases, leaving 6 bases not matched to a gene. This CDR3 contains 15 residues. CDR3 sequence: CASSQDGDRRYEQFF. The CDR3 DNA is TGCGCCAGCAGCCAAGATGGGGACAGGCGGTATGAGCAGTTCTTC.